Listed below are T cell receptor beta chains from one sample, sequenced in a study of cytomegalovirus exposure and HLA in healthy donors. Some clones are missing from TCRdb's copy, which holds only in-frame ones; the method was immunoSEQ multiplex PCR. The table includes 95,000 to 150,000 clones, roughly 95% detected once. Sequencing was done on a sample of PBMCs. The receptors derive from a man in his late teens or twenties in good health and CMV-seronegative. Both conserved end residues are part of each CDR3. The order of the fields is CDR3 protein, CDR3 DNA, D gene, V gene, clone size, J gene. A D gene is named only where the DNA matches it firmly. Expanded clones get a size class; other rows say once, few or many, or leave the size out.

CDR3aa: CASSLTSGRLDTQYF
CDR3nt: TGTGCCAGCAGTTTGACCAGCGGGAGGCTAGATACGCAGTATTTT
d_gene: TRBD2
v_gene: TRBV27
abundance: .
j_gene: TRBJ2-3

CDR3aa: CASSHLVSSGMGEQYF
CDR3nt: TGCGCCAGCAGTCACCTCGTCTCTAGCGGAATGGGGGAGCAGTACTTC
d_gene: TRBD2
v_gene: TRBV4-3
abundance: .
j_gene: TRBJ2-7

CDR3aa: CASSEVGAILDTQYF
CDR3nt: TGTGCCAGCAGTGAAGTGGGGGCAATCCTCGATACGCAGTATTTT
d_gene: .
v_gene: TRBV6-1
abundance: .
j_gene: TRBJ2-3

CDR3aa: CASSLGIAAGTNEQFF
CDR3nt: TGTGCCAGCAGCTTGGGGATAGCGGCCGGCACCAATGAGCAGTTCTTC
d_gene: .
v_gene: TRBV5-4
abundance: once
j_gene: TRBJ2-1

CDR3aa: CSVDRNTEAFF
CDR3nt: TGCAGCGTTGACAGAAACACTGAAGCTTTCTTT
d_gene: .
v_gene: TRBV29-1
abundance: once
j_gene: TRBJ1-1

CDR3aa: CASSLPGSTGGYTF
CDR3nt: TGTGCCAGCAGCCTCCCGGGATCCACCGGCGGCTACACCTTC
d_gene: .
v_gene: TRBV7-9
abundance: .
j_gene: TRBJ1-2

CDR3aa: CASSPLSGQVYNEQFF
CDR3nt: TGTGCCAGCAGTCCACTCTCGGGACAGGTATACAATGAGCAGTTCTTC
d_gene: TRBD1
v_gene: TRBV27
abundance: .
j_gene: TRBJ2-1

CDR3aa: CASSPQGQVYEQYF
CDR3nt: TGTGCCAGCTCACCGCAGGGACAGGTCTACGAGCAGTACTTC
d_gene: TRBD1
v_gene: TRBV18
abundance: .
j_gene: TRBJ2-7

CDR3aa: CASLTGTSVNEQFF
CDR3nt: TGTGCCAGCCTAACAGGGACTAGTGTCAATGAGCAGTTCTTC
d_gene: TRBD2
v_gene: TRBV6-1
abundance: .
j_gene: TRBJ2-1

CDR3aa: CASSFPGTSGVNTGELFF
CDR3nt: TGTGCCAGCAGTTTCCCCGGAACTAGCGGGGTGAACACCGGGGAGCTGTTTTTT
d_gene: TRBD2
v_gene: TRBV28
abundance: .
j_gene: TRBJ2-2

CDR3aa: CASSPLSRGRGGAFF
CDR3nt: TGTGCCAGCAGTCCCCTAAGTAGGGGGCGAGGGGGGGCTTTCTTT
d_gene: TRBD1
v_gene: TRBV27
abundance: .
j_gene: TRBJ1-1

CDR3aa: CASSDFGGTGVGTEAFF
CDR3nt: TGTGCCAGCAGTGATTTTGGGGGGACAGGGGTTGGCACTGAAGCTTTCTTT
d_gene: TRBD1
v_gene: TRBV2
abundance: .
j_gene: TRBJ1-1

CDR3aa: CSVLAASYGYTF
CDR3nt: TGCAGCGTTCTAGCAGCTTCCTATGGCTACACCTTC
d_gene: .
v_gene: TRBV29-1
abundance: few
j_gene: TRBJ1-2

CDR3aa: CASSIGFGGSSRHF
CDR3nt: TGTGCCAGTAGTATAGGTTTTGGGGGGTCATCCCGGCATTTT
d_gene: .
v_gene: TRBV19
abundance: .
j_gene: TRBJ1-5